One T cell receptor beta chain is described in this entry. This entry belongs to a study of blood T cell repertoires in COVID-19. Across the whole study: Acute and convalescent COVID-19 specimens originated in the United States, Italy and Spain.

In the authors' workflow: Quantification of nucleated cells was approximated via reference gene primer amplification. The assay was immunoSEQ multiplex PCR, and TCRdb's table has in-frame clones only and misses some. The DNA was the basis for D and trimming; V, J and clone size are from that table. The sample lists approximately 170,000 clones; more than 70% were seen once. Germline assignment: CDR1 SEHNR and CDR2 FQNEAQ (reference sequence). This CDR3 contains 15 residues. Trimming pared 0 bases from V and 4 bases from J, leaving 12 bases between. The sequenced material came from peripheral blood. The receptor was derived from a woman between 65 and 79 years old who had recovered from COVID-19. The chain has TRBV7-9 and TRBJ1-1; D might be TRBD1 (5 bases). CDR3 region: CASSLAAPGVTEAFF. The CDR3 DNA follows: TGTGCCAGCAGCTTAGCGGCCCCGGGGGTCACTGAAGCTTTCTTT.